This TCR beta chain appears in the sequencing data of a study of response to subunit inactivated influenza vaccine. MiXCR was run by TCRdb on the RT-PCR reads, yielding one entry per CDR3 protein. The sample lists about 540,000 distinct CDR3 sequences; approximately 24% were seen once. V dropped 0 bases and J dropped 6 bases, with 3 bases sitting between them. Germline V gene lookup returns CDR1 MNHEY and CDR2 SVGAGI. This CDR3 is built from 12 residues. These data are also associated with another study on T cells expressing NK-cell markers. Per that paper: Production of TCR beta cDNA relied on 5'RACE template switching with UMIs. One of the eight sequenced donors was seronegative, whereas the other seven were HCMV-seropositive. NKG2C+ dominant clonotypes from roughly 6 donors made up roughly 1.0-7.0% of CD8+ T cells.

V and J are TRBV6-5 and TRBJ2-1; D uncertain. Sample: CD4+ T cells sorted from PBMCs, taken 11 to 12 days after vaccination. The TCR comes from a man aged 45-65 years who received an inactivated influenza vaccine. CDR3 protein: CASSYSGNEQFF. DNA for the CDR3: TGTGCCAGCAGTTACTCTGGCAATGAGCAGTTCTTC.